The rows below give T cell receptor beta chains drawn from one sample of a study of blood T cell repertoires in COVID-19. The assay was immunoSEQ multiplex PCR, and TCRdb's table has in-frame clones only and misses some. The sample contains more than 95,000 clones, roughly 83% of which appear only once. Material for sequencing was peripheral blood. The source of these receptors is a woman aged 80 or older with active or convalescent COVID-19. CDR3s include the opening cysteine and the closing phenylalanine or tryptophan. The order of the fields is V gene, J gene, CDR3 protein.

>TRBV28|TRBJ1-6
CASRDRGTQPANSPLHF
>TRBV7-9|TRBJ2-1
CASSSLSRRSSYNEQFF
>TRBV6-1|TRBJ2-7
CASSEDFASHQYF
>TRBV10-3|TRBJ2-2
CAISESTSGRRTGELFF
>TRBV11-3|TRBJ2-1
CASSLREPLGNEQFF
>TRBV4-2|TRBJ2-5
CASSPGTGMSETQYF
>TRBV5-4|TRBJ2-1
CASSSTGLGGNEQFF
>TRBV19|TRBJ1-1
CASKTDRGGTEAFF
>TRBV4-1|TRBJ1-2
CASSGRQGGRLGYTF
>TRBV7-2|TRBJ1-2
CASSMGDRGRGYTF
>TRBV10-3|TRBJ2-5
CAISEADRNQETQYF
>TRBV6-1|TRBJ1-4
CASSVYPQGVNGEKLFF
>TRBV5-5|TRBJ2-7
CASSWVWGRTTYEQYF
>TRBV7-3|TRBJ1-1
CASSPGQNTEAFF
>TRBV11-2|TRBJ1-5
CASSPGGGNQPQHF
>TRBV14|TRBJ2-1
CASSPLPEWDNRINEQFF
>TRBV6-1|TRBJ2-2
CASSRVGNTGELFF
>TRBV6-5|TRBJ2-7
CASRDGAPTRYEQYF
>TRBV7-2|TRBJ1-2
CASSSGQGADYGYTF
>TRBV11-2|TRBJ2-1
CASSLVGGNEQFF
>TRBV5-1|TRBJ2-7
CASSLYGRGPYEQYF
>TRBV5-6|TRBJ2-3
CASSYRDRLYTDTQYF
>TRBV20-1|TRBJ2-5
CSASPGAEETQYF
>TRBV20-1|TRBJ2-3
CSASRQRTRTDTQYF
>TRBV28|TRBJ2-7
CASTRGFYEQYF
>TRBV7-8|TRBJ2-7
CASSAGRSSYEQYF
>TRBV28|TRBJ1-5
CASKNGGVGQPQHF
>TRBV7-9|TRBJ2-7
CASSLVLGEVNEQYF
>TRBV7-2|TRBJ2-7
CASSPPTGDEQYF
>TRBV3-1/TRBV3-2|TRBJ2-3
CASRPGTSTDTQYF
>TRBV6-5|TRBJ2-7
CASSLDSREQYF
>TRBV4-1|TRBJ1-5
CASSQMTVGRQPQHF
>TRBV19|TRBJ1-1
CASNQQGNTEAFF
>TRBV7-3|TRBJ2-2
CASSPLGGGNTGELFF
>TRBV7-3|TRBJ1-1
CASSSLGSTENTEAFF
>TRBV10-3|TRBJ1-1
CAISESPDKWTEAFF
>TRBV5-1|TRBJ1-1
CASTRTVNTEAFF
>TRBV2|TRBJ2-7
CASSGPDRESRYF
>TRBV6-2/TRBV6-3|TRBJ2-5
CASSYRASDRGPVRETQYF
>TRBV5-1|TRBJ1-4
CASSLDRGDEKLFF
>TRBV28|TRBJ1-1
CASSLTRRAFF
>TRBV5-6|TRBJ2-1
CASSLLGQGDYEQFF
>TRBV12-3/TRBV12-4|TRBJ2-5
CASRPGETQYF
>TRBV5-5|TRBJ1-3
CASSLDGTNWGDTIYF
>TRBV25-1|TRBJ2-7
CASRRSGTGPYEQYF
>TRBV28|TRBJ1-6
CASRLPSTGGSPLHF